This T cell receptor beta chain was sequenced during a study of blood T cell repertoires in COVID-19. Turning to the study itself: Samples representing acute and convalescent COVID-19 were sourced from the United States, Italy and Spain. The cDNA or gDNA used as material had been derived from T cells, B-cell-depleted T cells, or PBMCs.

CDR3 length: 14 amino acids. Germline lookup yields CDR1 SGHTA and CDR2 FQGNSA. After removal of 2 bases from V and 4 bases from J, the junction contained 1 base not matched to a gene. This clone occurred a few times. In the original processing: How many nucleated cells were present was estimated from reference gene primer amplification. Generated by immunoSEQ multiplex PCR, the TCRdb table keeps only in-frame clones and is missing some. From that table come the V and J calls and clone size; the DNA was used to work out D and trimming. The table shows 70,000 to 80,000 clones, with 70% to 80% occurring only once.

The chain combines TRBV7-2 with TRBJ2-1; 8 bases match TRBD2. This sequence originates from a human donor in a cohort sampled during active COVID-19. The sample consisted of peripheral blood. The CDR3, as DNA: TGTGCCAGCAGCTTAACGGGGGGGTACAATGAGCAGTTCTTC. Its translation is CASSLTGGYNEQFF.